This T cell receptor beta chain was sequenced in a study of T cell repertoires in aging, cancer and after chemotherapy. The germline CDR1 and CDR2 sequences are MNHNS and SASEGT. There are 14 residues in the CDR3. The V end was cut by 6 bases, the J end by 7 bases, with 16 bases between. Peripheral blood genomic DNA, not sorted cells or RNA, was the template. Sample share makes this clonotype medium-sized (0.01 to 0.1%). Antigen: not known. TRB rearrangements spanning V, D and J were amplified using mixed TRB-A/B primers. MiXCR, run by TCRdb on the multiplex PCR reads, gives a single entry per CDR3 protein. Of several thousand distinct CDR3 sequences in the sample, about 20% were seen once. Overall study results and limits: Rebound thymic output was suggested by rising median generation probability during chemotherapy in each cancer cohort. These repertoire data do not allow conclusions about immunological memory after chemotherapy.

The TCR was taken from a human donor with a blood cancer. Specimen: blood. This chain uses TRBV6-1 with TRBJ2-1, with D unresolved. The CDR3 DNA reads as TGTGCCAGCAGCAAGGTATTCGGGTCGAATGAGCAGTTCTTC. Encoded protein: CASSKVFGSNEQFF.